The 20 T cell receptor beta chains below come from one sample, sequenced in a study of beta chain features in type 1 diabetes. Study-level findings and limits: TCRB CDR3s from Type 1 diabetes patients were moderately but significantly shorter in all four CD4+ subsets.

Antigens for these TCRs are unknown. Every bit of the isolated RNA underwent reverse transcription, so sequencing read expressed TCRB transcripts. The data were produced by immunoSEQ multiplex PCR, yet TCRdb's version contains in-frame clones alone and is incomplete. Here the sample spans more than 100,000 clones, about 16% being singletons. Input material: central memory CD4+ T cells from blood. All receptors come from a man aged 25-45 years with type 1 diabetes.

Ten or more counts support this clone. The chain links TRBV30 to TRBJ1-5, with D perhaps TRBD1 (5 bases). Trimming cost V 0 bases and J 2 bases, with 11 bases left between them. This CDR3 has 15 residues. Germline V CDR1 and CDR2: GTSNPN, SVGIG (reference sequence). CDR3 loop: CAWSVTGTGNQPQHF. The CDR3 coding sequence is TGTGCCTGGAGTGTTACGGGGACGGGCAATCAGCCCCAGCATTTT.

This clone was seen only a few times. The chain carries TRBV9 and TRBJ2-7; D call uncertain. Germline loops: CDR1 SGDLS, CDR2 YYNGEE. The ends were cut back, 4 bases at V and 1 base at J, with 18 bases in the middle. This CDR3 region has 16 residues. CDR3 region: CASSLHDNSRSYEQYF. The DNA of the CDR3 is TGTGCCAGCAGCCTACATGATAACTCTCGTTCCTACGAGCAGTACTTC.

In this sample, this clone turned up a few times. V gene TRBV4-3 combines with J gene TRBJ2-3; 11 nucleotides match TRBD2. Germline V gives CDR1 LGHNA, CDR2 YSLEER. The ends lost 4 bases at V and 2 bases at J; junction bases unmatched: 5. The CDR3 has 16 residues. The CDR3: CASSRVAGGNTDTQYF. CDR3 DNA: TGCGCCAGCAGCCGAGTAGCGGGGGGGAACACAGATACGCAGTATTTT.

In its sample, this clone was seen a few times. The rearrangement uses TRBV29-1 and TRBJ1-1; possible D gene TRBD1, 5 bases. Germline V gives CDR1 SQVTM, CDR2 ANQGSEA. CDR3 size: 10 residues. Trimming cost V 7 bases and J 7 bases, with 10 bases left between them. The CDR3 DNA follows: TGCAGCGCTGGGGGATTTGAAGCTTTCTTT. Translated, it gives CSAGGFEAFF. The entire variable domain, with the rest obtained from reference TRBV29-1 and TRBJ1-1, is as follows: SAVISQKPSRDICQRGTSLTIQCQVDSQVTMMFWYRQQPGQSLTLIATANQGSEATYESGFVIDKFPISRPNLTFSTLTVSNMSPEDSSIYLCSAGGFEAFFGQGTRLTVV.

The chain carries TRBV14 and TRBJ2-5, with D tentatively TRBD2 (6 bases). There are 17 residues in the CDR3. V gave up 1 base and J gave up 1 base, with 16 bases separating them. Germline V lookup: CDR1 SGHDN, CDR2 FVKESK. The CDR3 nucleotides are TGTGCCAGCAGCCAAGGCATGGCTAGCGCCGGCCAAGAGACCCAGTACTTC. Its protein product is CASSQGMASAGQETQYF.

The chain has TRBV29-1 and TRBJ1-2, with 10 bases lining up with TRBD1. This CDR3 has 15 amino acids. The germline CDR1 and CDR2 sequences are SQVTM and ANQGSEA. The junction had 12 bases not matched to a gene; V was cut back by 5 bases and J by 6 bases. The DNA of the CDR3 is TGCAGCGTTCGTCCCAGGCCGACAGGGGGCGATGGCTACACCTTC. It yields the protein CSVRPRPTGGDGYTF. Looking up the rest from reference TRBV29-1 and TRBJ1-2 gives the full variable domain: SAVISQKPSRDICQRGTSLTIQCQVDSQVTMMFWYRQQPGQSLTLIATANQGSEATYESGFVIDKFPISRPNLTFSTLTVSNMSPEDSSIYLCSVRPRPTGGDGYTFGSGTRLTVV.

Remarks on this clone: It is likely a read error: a sequence one base away is far more abundant. The chain carries TRBV29-1 and TRBJ2-7, with 8 bases matching TRBD1. This CDR3 comprises 11 residues. V was clipped by 7 bases and J by 6 bases; unmatched bases: 5. Germline lookup yields CDR1 SQVTM and CDR2 ANQGSEA. CDR3 sequence reads: CSGETGAEQYF. In DNA form, the CDR3 reads TGCAGCGGTGAGACAGGGGCCGAGCAGTACTTC.

This clone was seen a few times. DNA of the CDR3: TGTGCCAGCAGCGTAGGAACTAGCGGGGCAGATACGCAGTATTTT. Its translation is CASSVGTSGADTQYF. This chain connects TRBV7-2 to TRBJ2-3, with TRBD2 identical over 10 bases. Losses at the gene ends were 5 bases for V and 4 bases for J; bases not matched to a gene: 6. The CDR3 spans 15 residues. Germline CDR1 reads SGHTA; CDR2 reads FQGNSA.

The chain carries TRBV29-1 and TRBJ1-2; TRBD1 aligns across 7 bases. CDR1 and CDR2 from the germline V gene are SQVTM and ANQGSEA. This CDR3 contains 13 residues. The V gene end was trimmed by 4 bases and the J gene end by 6 bases; junction bases not matched to a gene: 8. The CDR3 nucleotides read TGCAGCGTTGCTAAGACAGGGAGTGATGGCTACACCTTC. This gives the protein CSVAKTGSDGYTF.

CDR3 loop: CASSPLASGSTDTQYF. As DNA, the CDR3 is TGTGCCAGCTCACCGCTCGCTAGCGGAAGCACAGATACGCAGTATTTT. V and J are TRBV18 and TRBJ2-3, with 7 bases aligning to TRBD2. The CDR3 runs 16 residues. J was trimmed by 0 bases and V by 3 bases; bases with no gene match: 6. CDR1 is KGHSH, CDR2 LQKENI, per germline.

This clone came up a few times. This chain links TRBV15 with TRBJ2-5; D is unresolved. V was shortened by 4 bases and J by 3 bases, with 6 bases between the two germline ends. The CDR3 loop spans 12 amino acids. Germline loops: CDR1 LNHNV, CDR2 YYDKDF (reference sequence). The CDR3 DNA is TGTGCCACCAGCATGCCCAAAGAGACCCAGTACTTC. Its protein product is CATSMPKETQYF.

This clone was observed at least ten times. The chain has TRBV9 and TRBJ2-7, with D possibly being TRBD1 (5 bases). V was trimmed by 0 bases and J by 6 bases, leaving 10 bases between them. Germline V gives CDR1 SGDLS, CDR2 YYNGEE. This CDR3 has 13 amino acids. CDR3 sequence (DNA): TGTGCCAGCAGCGTAGAGGGGATATCCGAGCAGTACTTC. Translating gives CASSVEGISEQYF.

This clone was picked up a small number of times. The V gene is TRBV7-2, the J gene TRBJ1-3; D not resolved. CDR1 and CDR2 from the germline V gene are SGHTA and FQGNSA. The ends were cut back, 0 bases at V and 4 bases at J, with 7 bases in the middle. The CDR3 is 14 amino acids. CDR3 region: CASSLATIGNTIYF. The CDR3 DNA reads TGTGCCAGCAGCTTAGCAACAATCGGAAACACCATATATTTT.

Only a few counts were recorded for this clone. CDR3 nucleotide sequence: TGCGCCAGCAGCTCGGCGACTAACACCGGGGAGCTGTTTTTT. This codes for CASSSATNTGELFF. The rearrangement joins TRBV5-1 to TRBJ2-2; D is ambiguous. CDR3 size: 14 residues. Germline CDR1 SGHRS, CDR2 YFSETQ. Trimming shortened V by 3 bases and J by 2 bases, and 8 bases separated the two germline ends. The variable domain in full, completed from reference TRBV5-1 and TRBJ2-2, reads KAGVTQTPRYLIKTRGQQVTLSCSPISGHRSVSWYQQTPGQGLQFLFEYFSETQRNKGNFPGRFSGRQFSNSRSEMNVSTLELGDSALYLCASSSATNTGELFFGEGSRLTVL.

The gene calls are TRBV7-6 and TRBJ2-1; 10 bases agree with TRBD1. Per germline, CDR1 SGHVS and CDR2 FNYEAQ. V lost 5 bases, J lost 9 bases, and 7 bases stayed unmatched. This CDR3 is built from 14 residues. The chain's CDR3 is CASSPRQGAGEQFF. CDR3 in DNA: TGTGCCAGCAGCCCCCGACAGGGGGCTGGTGAGCAGTTCTTC.

This clone was recorded a few times. The V call is TRBV7-2, the J call TRBJ2-1; unclear D gene. The CDR3 extends over 14 amino acids. The ends were cut back, 4 bases at V and 4 bases at J, with 11 bases in the middle. Germline values: CDR1 SGHTA, CDR2 FQGNSA. CDR3 in DNA: TGTGCCAGCAGCTCATCGGACCCTTACAATGAGCAGTTCTTC. It is translated as CASSSSDPYNEQFF.

The chain has TRBV4-3 and TRBJ2-3; D unclear. Trimming took 0 bases from V and 2 from J, leaving 15 bases between them. The CDR3 has 17 residues. Germline V gene sequence: CDR1 LGHNA, CDR2 YSLEER. CDR3 sequence: CASSQERLLLNTDTQYF. The CDR3 DNA sequence: TGCGCCAGCAGCCAAGAAAGACTTCTCCTAAACACAGATACGCAGTATTTT.

J is TRBJ2-1 and V is TRBV5-5, with D possibly being TRBD2 (6 bases). The V end lost 6 bases, the J end lost 6 bases, and 19 bases lay between the germline ends. The CDR3 is 15 residues long. Germline V gene lookup returns CDR1 SGHKS and CDR2 YYEKEE (reference sequence). This CDR3 reads CASIGGLIGGNEQFF. The CDR3 nucleotides read TGTGCCAGCATCGGGGGACTCATCGGTGGCAATGAGCAGTTCTTC.

This chain joins TRBV29-1 and TRBJ2-7, with TRBD2 as a possible D gene (5 bases). The germline gives CDR1 SQVTM, CDR2 ANQGSEA. The CDR3 contains 13 residues. The V end was cut by 5 bases, the J end by 7 bases, with 18 bases between. As DNA, the CDR3 is TGCAGCGTTAAGATCGGGCCCCCGGGGGAGCAGTACTTC. Its translation: CSVKIGPPGEQYF.

This sequence joins TRBV29-1 and TRBJ1-1, with 7 positions matching TRBD1. V shed 5 bases and J 0 bases; nucleotides not matched to a gene: 6. Germline CDR1 and CDR2: SQVTM and ANQGSEA. This CDR3 region has 14 residues. CDR3 amino acids: CSVYRGGMNTEAFF. CDR3 bases: TGCAGCGTTTACAGGGGAGGGATGAACACTGAAGCTTTCTTT. Looking up the rest from reference TRBV29-1 and TRBJ1-1 gives the full variable domain: SAVISQKPSRDICQRGTSLTIQCQVDSQVTMMFWYRQQPGQSLTLIATANQGSEATYESGFVIDKFPISRPNLTFSTLTVSNMSPEDSSIYLCSVYRGGMNTEAFFGQGTRLTVV.